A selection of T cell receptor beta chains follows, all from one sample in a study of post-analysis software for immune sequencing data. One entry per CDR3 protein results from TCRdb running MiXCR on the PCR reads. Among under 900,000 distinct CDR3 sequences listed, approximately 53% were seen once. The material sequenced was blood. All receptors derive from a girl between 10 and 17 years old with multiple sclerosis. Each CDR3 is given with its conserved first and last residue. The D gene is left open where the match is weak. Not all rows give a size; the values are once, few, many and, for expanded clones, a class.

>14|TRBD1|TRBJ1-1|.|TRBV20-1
CSATADRAGTEAFF
TGCAGTGCTACAGCGGACAGGGCCGGCACTGAAGCTTTCTTT
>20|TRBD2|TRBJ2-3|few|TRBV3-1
CASSQEASGRATSSTDTQYF
TGTGCCAGTAGCCAAGAGGCTAGCGGGAGGGCCACCTCTAGCACAGATACGCAGTATTTT
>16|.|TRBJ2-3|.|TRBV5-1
CASSKSRGLNTDTQYF
TGCGCCAGCAGCAAGAGCCGGGGACTGAACACAGATACGCAGTATTTT
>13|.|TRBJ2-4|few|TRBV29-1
CSVAPGTKNIQYF
TGCAGCGTTGCCCCGGGAACCAAAAACATTCAGTACTTC
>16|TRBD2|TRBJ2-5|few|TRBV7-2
CASSWGLAGGQETQYF
TGTGCCAGCAGCTGGGGACTAGCGGGGGGCCAAGAGACCCAGTACTTC
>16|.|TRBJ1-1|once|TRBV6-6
CASSYFSQGPNTEAFF
TGTGCCAGCAGTTACTTCAGTCAGGGGCCGAACACTGAAGCTTTCTTT
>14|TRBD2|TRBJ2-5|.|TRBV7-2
CASSVAGAVVTQYF
TGTGCCAGCAGCGTAGCGGGAGCGGTTGTAACCCAGTACTTC
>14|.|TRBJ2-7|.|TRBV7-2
CASSPQGIVYEQYF
TGTGCCAGCAGCCCACAGGGTATAGTTTACGAGCAGTACTTC
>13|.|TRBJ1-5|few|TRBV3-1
CASSQVGGQPQHF
TGTGCCAGCAGCCAAGTCGGGGGTCAGCCCCAGCATTTT
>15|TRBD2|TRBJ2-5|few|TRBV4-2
CASSYGGAGEETQYF
TGTGCCAGCAGCTACGGCGGAGCGGGGGAAGAGACCCAGTACTTC
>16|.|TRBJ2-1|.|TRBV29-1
CSVEDQENTAYNEQFF
TGCAGCGTTGAAGATCAGGAGAATACTGCCTACAATGAGCAGTTCTTC
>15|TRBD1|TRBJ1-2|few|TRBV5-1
CASSLVGQGDYGYTF
TGCGCCAGCAGCTTGGTGGGACAGGGGGACTATGGCTACACCTTC
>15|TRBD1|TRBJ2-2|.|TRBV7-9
CASSRDRGNTGELFF
TGTGCCAGCAGCCGGGACAGGGGAAACACCGGGGAGCTGTTTTTT
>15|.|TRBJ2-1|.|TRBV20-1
CSAVEIGSGYNEQFF
TGCAGTGCTGTAGAGATCGGTAGCGGCTACAATGAGCAGTTCTTC
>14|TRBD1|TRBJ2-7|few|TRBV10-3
CAISPGQGLHEQYF
TGTGCCATCAGTCCGGGACAGGGGCTTCACGAGCAGTACTTC
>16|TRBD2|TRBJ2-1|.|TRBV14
CASSPFAGRAYNEQFF
TGTGCCAGCAGCCCGTTCGCGGGGAGGGCCTACAATGAGCAGTTCTTC
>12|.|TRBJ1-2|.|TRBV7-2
CASSSFRVGYTF
TGTGCCAGCAGCTCCTTCCGGGTCGGCTACACCTTC
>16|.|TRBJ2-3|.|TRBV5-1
CASSLAGTPGTDTQYF
TGCGCCAGCAGCTTGGCCGGGACCCCCGGCACAGATACGCAGTATTTT
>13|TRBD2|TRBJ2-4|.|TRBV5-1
CASSLAGFSIQYF
TGCGCCAGCAGCCTAGCGGGGTTTAGCATTCAGTACTTC
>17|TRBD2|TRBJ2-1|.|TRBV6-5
CASSYLAGGVTYNEQFF
TGTGCCAGCAGTTACTTGGCGGGAGGGGTCACCTACAATGAGCAGTTCTTC
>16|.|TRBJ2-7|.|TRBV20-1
CSARDYGRDRPYEQYF
TGCAGTGCTAGAGATTATGGGCGGGACAGACCCTACGAGCAGTACTTC
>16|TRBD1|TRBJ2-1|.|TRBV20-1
CGARGLGQGERNEQFF
TGCGGTGCTAGAGGCCTAGGACAGGGGGAAAGGAATGAGCAGTTCTTC
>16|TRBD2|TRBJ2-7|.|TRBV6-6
CASSRGTSGGYYEQYF
TGTGCCAGCAGTCGTGGGACTAGCGGGGGCTACTACGAGCAGTACTTC
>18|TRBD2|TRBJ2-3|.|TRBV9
CASSVFPSGRESTDTQYF
TGTGCCAGCAGCGTATTCCCTTCGGGGCGGGAGAGCACAGATACGCAGTATTTT
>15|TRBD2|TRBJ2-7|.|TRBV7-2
CASSSGTNGFGEQYF
TGTGCCAGCAGCTCCGGGACTAACGGCTTCGGGGAGCAGTACTTC
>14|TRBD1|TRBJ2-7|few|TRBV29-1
CSVGRDRGLYEQYF
TGCAGCGTTGGGCGGGACAGGGGGCTCTACGAGCAGTACTTC
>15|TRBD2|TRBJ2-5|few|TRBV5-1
CASSASGGAGETQYF
TGCGCCAGCTCCGCTAGCGGGGGGGCCGGTGAGACCCAGTACTTC
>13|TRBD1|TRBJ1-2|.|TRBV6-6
CASSTDRARGYTF
TGTGCCAGCAGTACGGACAGGGCTCGTGGCTACACCTTC
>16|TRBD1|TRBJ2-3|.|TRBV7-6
CASSRRTGGGLDTQYF
TGTGCCAGCAGCCGAAGGACAGGGGGTGGACTAGATACGCAGTATTTT
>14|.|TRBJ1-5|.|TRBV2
CASSWRPTDQPQHF
TGTGCCAGCAGTTGGCGTCCCACTGATCAGCCCCAGCATTTT
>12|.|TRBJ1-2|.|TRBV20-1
CSAPSSDYGYTF
TGCAGTGCTCCCAGCAGCGACTATGGCTACACCTTC
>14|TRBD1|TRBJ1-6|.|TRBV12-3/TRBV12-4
CASSRGQEYSPLHF
TGTGCCAGCAGCCGGGGACAGGAATATTCACCCCTCCACTTT
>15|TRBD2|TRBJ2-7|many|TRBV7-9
CASSFSASGALEQYF
TGTGCCAGCAGCTTCTCGGCTAGCGGGGCCCTCGAGCAGTACTTC
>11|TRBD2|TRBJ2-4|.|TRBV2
CASKRGWEQYF
TGTGCCAGCAAGCGGGGCTGGGAGCAGTACTTC
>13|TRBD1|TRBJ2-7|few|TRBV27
CASSLWTGKEQYF
TGTGCCAGCAGTCTTTGGACAGGGAAAGAGCAGTACTTC
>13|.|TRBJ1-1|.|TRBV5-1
CASSPALNTEAFF
TGCGCCAGCAGCCCGGCCTTGAACACTGAAGCTTTCTTT
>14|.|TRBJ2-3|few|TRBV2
CASSDLSPTDTQYF
TGTGCCAGCAGTGATCTGTCCCCCACAGATACGCAGTATTTT
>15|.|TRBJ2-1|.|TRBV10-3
CAISEGQGGGSEQFF
TGTGCCATCAGTGAGGGGCAGGGTGGTGGAAGTGAGCAGTTCTTC
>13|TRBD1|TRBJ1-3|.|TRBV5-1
CASSETGGNTIYF
TGCGCCAGCAGCGAGACAGGGGGAAACACCATATATTTT
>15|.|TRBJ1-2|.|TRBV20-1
CSARDQGMDRYGYTF
TGCAGTGCTAGAGATCAAGGGATGGATCGCTATGGCTACACCTTC
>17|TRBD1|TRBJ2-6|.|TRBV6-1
CASSALTGGSGANVLTF
TGTGCCAGCAGTGCTCTGACAGGGGGCTCTGGGGCCAACGTCCTGACTTTC
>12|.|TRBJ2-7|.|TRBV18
CASSPTIYEQYF
TGTGCCAGCTCGCCGACCATTTACGAGCAGTACTTC
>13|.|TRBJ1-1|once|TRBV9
CASSVVGGAEAFF
TGTGCCAGCAGCGTAGTGGGGGGAGCCGAAGCTTTCTTT
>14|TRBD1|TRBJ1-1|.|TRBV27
CASSRGVRQGKAFF
TGTGCCAGCAGCCGTGGCGTAAGACAGGGTAAAGCTTTCTTT
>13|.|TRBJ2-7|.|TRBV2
CASSEGTNYEQYF
TGTGCCAGCAGTGAAGGGACTAACTACGAGCAGTACTTC
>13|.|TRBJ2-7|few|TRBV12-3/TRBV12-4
CASSLNSYYEQYF
TGTGCCAGCAGTTTGAACAGCTACTACGAGCAGTACTTC
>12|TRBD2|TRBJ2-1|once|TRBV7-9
CASSPVGTSQFF
TGTGCCAGCAGCCCAGTGGGGACTAGCCAGTTCTTC
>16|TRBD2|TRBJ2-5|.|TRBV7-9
CASSSTSGRRRETQYF
TGCGCCAGCAGCTCTACCAGCGGGAGAAGGAGAGAGACCCAGTACTTC
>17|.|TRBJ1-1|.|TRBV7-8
CASSWQGFWATNTEAFF
TGTGCCAGCAGCTGGCAGGGCTTCTGGGCCACGAACACTGAAGCTTTCTTT
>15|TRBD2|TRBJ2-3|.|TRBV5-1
CASSNTGGSTDTQYF
TGCGCCAGCAGCAATACGGGGGGTTCGACAGATACGCAGTATTTT
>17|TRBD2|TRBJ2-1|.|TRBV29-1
CSVPSRPTSGSTDEQFF
TGCAGCGTGCCCAGCAGACCGACTAGCGGGAGTACCGATGAGCAGTTCTTC
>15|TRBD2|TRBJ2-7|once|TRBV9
CASSVRLAGVHEQYF
TGTGCCAGCAGCGTCCGACTAGCGGGAGTCCACGAGCAGTACTTC
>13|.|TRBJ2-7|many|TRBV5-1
CASSYESSYEQYF
TGCGCCAGCAGCTATGAAAGCTCCTACGAGCAGTACTTC
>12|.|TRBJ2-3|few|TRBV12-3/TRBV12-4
CASSGLGDTQYF
TGTGCCAGCAGTGGTTTGGGGGATACGCAGTATTTT
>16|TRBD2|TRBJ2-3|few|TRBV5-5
CASSFLRARGADTQYF
TGTGCCAGCAGCTTTTTGCGGGCGCGGGGGGCAGATACGCAGTATTTT